One sample yielded the 26 T cell receptor beta chains listed below, sequenced in a study of blood T cell repertoires in COVID-19. Profiled with immunoSEQ multiplex PCR; TCRdb holds only in-frame clones, not every one. The sample yields more than 140,000 clones, 75% to 85% seen once. The specimen was peripheral blood. These TCRs come from a woman aged 45 to 65 in a cohort sampled during active or convalescent COVID-19.

This clone was recorded a few times. The chain combines TRBV2 with TRBJ2-1; no firm D call. Trimming took off 6 bases at V and 8 bases at J, with 11 bases between the two ends. Germline-derived CDR1 and CDR2 are SNHLY and FYNNEI. The CDR3 extends over 12 amino acids. CDR3 DNA: TGTGCCAGCAGCGAGAGACGGGATGAGCAGTTCTTC. Its protein product is CASSERRDEQFF.

CDR3 in DNA: TGTGCCATCCAAAGCGGGTCTAGCTCCTACAATGAGCAGTTCTTC. Translating it yields CAIQSGSSSYNEQFF. The rearrangement links TRBV2 to TRBJ2-1, with D perhaps matching TRBD2 (6 bases). This CDR3 has 15 residues. V lost 10 bases and J lost 0, with 16 bases in between. CDR1 is SNHLY and CDR2 is FYNNEI in the germline V gene.

This clone was picked up many times. This rearrangement joins TRBV19 to TRBJ2-1; 9 nucleotides line up with TRBD2. CDR3 size: 15 residues. The germline CDR1 and CDR2 sequences are LNHDA and SQIVND (reference sequence). The ends lost 7 bases at V and 6 bases at J; junction bases unmatched: 10. CDR3 nucleotide sequence: TGTGCCAGTATGGCGGTAGCGGGGGCACTCAATGAGCAGTTCTTC. This gives the protein CASMAVAGALNEQFF.

The chain recombines TRBV11-2 with TRBJ2-5; 11 nucleotides align to TRBD2. The CDR3 runs 16 residues. Trimming cost V 1 base and J 7 bases; bases outside gene matches: 8. Per germline, CDR1 SGHAT and CDR2 FQNNGV. CDR3 residues: CASSLASGGPLSTQYF. CDR3 DNA sequence: TGTGCCAGCAGCTTAGCTAGCGGGGGGCCTCTTTCGACCCAGTACTTC.

The rearrangement uses TRBV11-1 and TRBJ2-1, with D uncertain. The germline CDR1 and CDR2 sequences are SGHAT and FQDESV (reference sequence). The V end lost 3 bases, the J end lost 7 bases, and 13 bases lay between the germline ends. The CDR3 has 14 amino acids. Written as DNA, the CDR3 is TGTGCCAGCAGCTTCAGTTCGGGTGCTAATGAGCAGTTCTTC. Translation: CASSFSSGANEQFF.

CDR3 loop: CASSSGGRTRGQPQHF. The CDR3 nucleotides read TGTGCCAGCAGCTCGGGAGGACGGACCCGAGGGCAGCCCCAGCATTTT. The chain combines TRBV7-8 with TRBJ1-5; D unresolved. The ends were cut back, 4 bases at V and 7 bases at J, with 20 bases in the middle. CDR3 length: 16 residues. The germline CDR1 and CDR2 sequences are SGHVS and FQNEAQ. The full variable domain, completed using reference TRBV7-8 and TRBJ1-5, is GAGVSQSPRYKVAKRGQDVALRCDPISGHVSLFWYQQALGQGPEFLTYFQNEAQLDKSGLPSDRFFAERPEGSVSTLKIQRTQQEDSAVYLCASSSGGRTRGQPQHFGDGTRLSIL.

The chain employs TRBV5-1 and TRBJ1-2; 8 bases match TRBD1. Looked up from germline, CDR1 is SGHRS and CDR2 is YFSETQ. The CDR3 runs 16 residues. Trimming cost V 0 bases and J 8 bases; bases outside gene matches: 12. This chain's CDR3 is CASSLEAADRGGGYTF. The CDR3 nucleotides are TGCGCCAGCAGCTTGGAAGCGGCCGACAGGGGTGGAGGCTACACCTTC.

The J gene is TRBJ1-1, the V gene TRBV12-3 or TRBV12-4, with D maybe TRBD1 (5 bases). V was trimmed by 1 base and J by 4 bases, leaving 7 bases between them. The CDR3 consists of 13 residues. In nucleotides, the CDR3 is TGTGCCAGCAGTTTAGGCGGGACCACTGAAGCTTTCTTT. As protein: CASSLGGTTEAFF.

The chain has TRBV12-3 or TRBV12-4 and TRBJ1-1; D remains ambiguous. The CDR3 runs 13 residues. The germline V and J ends were trimmed by 3 bases and 2 bases, with 7 bases remaining between them. The DNA for the CDR3 is TGTGCCAGCAGTTTGGAGGTAAACACTGAAGCTTTCTTT. Translated, it gives CASSLEVNTEAFF.

The chain couples TRBV18 to TRBJ2-3; no clear D. The CDR3 totals 14 residues. The germline V and J ends were trimmed by 2 bases and 1 base, with 7 bases remaining between them. The germline gives CDR1 KGHSH, CDR2 LQKENI. CDR3 DNA sequence: TGTGCCAGCTCACCATTCGCGGGCACAGATACGCAGTATTTT. This encodes CASSPFAGTDTQYF. Based on the CDR3 plus reference TRBV18 and TRBJ2-3, the full variable domain is NAGVMQNPRHLVRRRGQEARLRCSPMKGHSHVYWYRQLPEEGLKFMVYLQKENIIDESGMPKERFSAEFPKEGPSILRIQQVVRGDSAAYFCASSPFAGTDTQYFGPGTRLTVL.

This clone was observed a few times. This chain connects TRBV19 to TRBJ2-7, with 9 bases that match TRBD2. The CDR3 totals 15 residues. Looked up from germline, CDR1 is LNHDA and CDR2 is SQIVND (reference sequence). V dropped 3 bases and J dropped 6; count of bases not matched to a gene: 9. The CDR3 DNA reads as TGTGCCAGTAGTATTGCGAGCGGGGGGCGCAGCGAGCAGTACTTC. It yields the protein CASSIASGGRSEQYF.

The chain joins TRBV3-1 (or the pseudogene TRBV3-2) to TRBJ1-6; D is undetermined. CDR3 length: 16 residues. The V end lost 2 bases, the J end lost 2 bases, and 10 bases lay between the germline ends. Germline lookup yields CDR1 LGHDT and CDR2 YNNKEL (reference sequence). The DNA of the CDR3 is TGTGCCAGCAGCCAATTTGGCGGCACCTATAATTCACCCCTCCACTTT. It is translated as CASSQFGGTYNSPLHF.

This chain joins TRBV19 and TRBJ2-2; D may be TRBD1 (6 bases). V shed 3 bases and J shed 6 bases, with 14 bases lying between them. The V gene's germline CDR1 is LNHDA and CDR2 SQIVND (reference sequence). The CDR3 is made up of 15 amino acids. The CDR3 sequence is CASSMNRVRAGELFF. CDR3 DNA: TGTGCCAGTAGTATGAACAGGGTCCGTGCCGGGGAGCTGTTTTTT.

The chain couples TRBV6-1 to TRBJ2-2, with TRBD2 matching 10 bases. J was trimmed by 0 bases and V by 4 bases; bases with no gene match: 5. The CDR3 loop spans 17 amino acids. Germline V lookup: CDR1 MNHNS, CDR2 SASEGT. The CDR3 spells CASSALAGATNTGELFF. CDR3 sequence (DNA): TGTGCCAGCAGTGCTCTAGCGGGGGCTACGAACACCGGGGAGCTGTTTTTT.

The chain recombines TRBV2 with TRBJ1-3; no definite D call. The V end was cut by 3 bases, the J end by 4 bases, with 4 bases between. The CDR3 spans 12 residues. In germline, CDR1 is SNHLY, CDR2 FYNNEI. The CDR3 DNA reads TGTGCCAGCAGTGACAGGGGAAACACCATATATTTT. Encoded protein: CASSDRGNTIYF.

The chain links TRBV19 to TRBJ2-5; 10 nucleotides align to TRBD1. The germline CDR1 and CDR2 sequences are LNHDA and SQIVND (reference sequence). The length of the CDR3 is 16 residues. The trim removed 4 bases at V and 4 bases at J, leaving 9 bases unmatched. CDR3 nucleotides: TGTGCCAGTAGTAACCCGACAGGGGGCGGATTAGAGACCCAGTACTTC. This codes for CASSNPTGGGLETQYF.

V usage is TRBV6-5 and J usage is TRBJ1-2, with 7 bases fitting TRBD1. This CDR3 is built from 15 residues. After removal of 6 bases from V and 4 bases from J, the junction contained 11 bases not matched to a gene. The V gene's germline CDR1 is MNHEY and CDR2 SVGAGI. In DNA, the CDR3 is TGTGCCAGCAGCTCTATGAAAGGGGGCGGCTATGGCTACACCTTC. Translated: CASSSMKGGGYGYTF.

This clone was counted a few times. V and J are TRBV19 and TRBJ1-1; the D gene is possibly TRBD1 (5 bases). Germline CDR1 and CDR2: LNHDA and SQIVND (reference sequence). The CDR3 totals 15 residues. Trimming pared 3 bases from V and 4 bases from J, leaving 15 bases between. CDR3: CASSMGSGMGTEAFF. Here the CDR3 DNA reads TGTGCCAGTAGTATGGGGTCAGGGATGGGCACTGAAGCTTTCTTT.

The chain is built from TRBV20-1 and TRBJ1-2; the D is unclear. The length of the CDR3 is 9 residues. The V gene lost 7 bases and the J gene lost 7 bases, with 7 bases spanning the gap. Germline CDR1 and CDR2: DFQATT and SNEGSKA (reference sequence). CDR3 sequence (DNA): TGCAGTGTCCAGCGTGGCTACACCTTC. Amino acid sequence: CSVQRGYTF.

The chain combines TRBV6-5 with TRBJ2-6; tentatively, D is TRBD2 (6 bases). The CDR3 is 15 residues long. V was trimmed by 7 bases and J by 2 bases, leaving 12 bases between them. Germline values: CDR1 MNHEY, CDR2 SVGAGI. The CDR3, as DNA: TGTGCCAGCACGGGAGCCAGGGCTGGGGCCAACGTCCTGACTTTC. This sequence encodes CASTGARAGANVLTF.

This clone was seen a handful of times. The V call is TRBV2, the J call TRBJ1-1; 7 bases agree with TRBD1. Germline trimming cut 6 bases from V and 0 bases from J; bases unmatched to any gene: 1. The CDR3 is 13 residues long. CDR1 is SNHLY, CDR2 FYNNEI, per germline. The CDR3 is CASRGQMNTEAFF. CDR3 nucleotide sequence: TGTGCCAGCAGGGGACAGATGAACACTGAAGCTTTCTTT.

The genes are TRBV7-9 and TRBJ2-1; D not certain. With 2 bases removed from V and 6 bases from J, the gap between germline ends came to 8 bases. The CDR3 spans 13 residues. Germline V lookup: CDR1 SEHNR, CDR2 FQNEAQ (reference sequence). This chain's CDR3 is CASSLNYLNEQFF. The DNA for the CDR3 is TGTGCCAGCAGCTTAAACTACCTCAATGAGCAGTTCTTC.

This clone was picked up one time. The CDR3 DNA follows: TGTGCCAGCAGTGAAGGGACAGGGAGCCAGCCCCAGCATTTT. This encodes CASSEGTGSQPQHF. The chain employs TRBV2 and TRBJ1-5, with TRBD1 identical over 8 bases. The CDR3 sequence is 14 residues long. In germline, CDR1 is SNHLY, CDR2 FYNNEI. V lost 1 base and J lost 7; bases outside the gene matches: 3. Full variable domain (remainder filled in from reference TRBV2 and TRBJ1-5): EPEVTQTPSHQVTQMGQEVILRCVPISNHLYFYWYRQILGQKVEFLVSFYNNEISEKSEIFDDQFSVERPDGSNFTLKIRSTKLEDSAMYFCASSEGTGSQPQHFGDGTRLSIL.

This clone has just a few counts. The V gene is TRBV27, the J gene TRBJ2-1, with D possibly TRBD1 on 6 matching bases. The CDR3 contains 14 residues. Trimming took 5 bases from V and 4 from J, leaving 12 bases between them. Germline V gene sequence: CDR1 MNHEY, CDR2 SMNVEV (reference sequence). In nucleotides, the CDR3 is TGTGCCAGCAGTCAGACAGGAAGATACAATGAGCAGTTCTTC. It translates to CASSQTGRYNEQFF.

The chain is built from TRBV19 and TRBJ1-1, with no clear D. V lost 3 bases, J lost 6 bases, and 11 bases lay in between. Looked up from germline, CDR1 is LNHDA and CDR2 is SQIVND (reference sequence). The CDR3 sequence is 13 residues long. The CDR3 nucleotides read TGTGCCAGTAGTATGAGAAGGGAGTCTGAAGCTTTCTTT. Protein sequence: CASSMRRESEAFF.

The V call is TRBV12-3 or TRBV12-4, the J call TRBJ2-2; D remains ambiguous. This CDR3 contains 13 residues. V lost 5 bases and J lost 2, with 6 bases in between. The DNA of the CDR3 is TGTGCCAGCAGTCTCAGTAACACCGGGGAGCTGTTTTTT. Protein sequence: CASSLSNTGELFF.